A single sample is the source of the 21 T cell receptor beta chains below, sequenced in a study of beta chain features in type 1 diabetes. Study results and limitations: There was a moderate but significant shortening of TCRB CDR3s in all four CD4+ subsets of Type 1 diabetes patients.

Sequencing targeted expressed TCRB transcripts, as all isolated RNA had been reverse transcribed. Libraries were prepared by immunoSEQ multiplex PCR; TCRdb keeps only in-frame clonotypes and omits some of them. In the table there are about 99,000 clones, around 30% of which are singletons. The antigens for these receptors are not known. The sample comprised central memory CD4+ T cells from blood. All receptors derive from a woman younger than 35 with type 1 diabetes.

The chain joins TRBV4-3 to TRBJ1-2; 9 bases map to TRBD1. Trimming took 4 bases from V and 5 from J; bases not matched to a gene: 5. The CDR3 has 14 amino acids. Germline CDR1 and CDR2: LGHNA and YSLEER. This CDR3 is CASSRDRASYGYTF. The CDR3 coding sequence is TGCGCCAGCAGCCGGGACAGGGCTTCTTATGGCTACACCTTC.

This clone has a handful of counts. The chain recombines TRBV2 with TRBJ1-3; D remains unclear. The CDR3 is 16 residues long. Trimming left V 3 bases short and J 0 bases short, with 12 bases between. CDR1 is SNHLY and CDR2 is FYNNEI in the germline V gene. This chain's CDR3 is CASSDSGGFSGNTIYF. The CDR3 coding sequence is TGTGCCAGCAGTGACAGCGGCGGCTTCTCTGGAAACACCATATATTTT.

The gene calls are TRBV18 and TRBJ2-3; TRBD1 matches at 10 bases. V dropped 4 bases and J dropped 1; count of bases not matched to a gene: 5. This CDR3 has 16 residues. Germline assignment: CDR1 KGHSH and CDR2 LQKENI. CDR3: CASSLTGTGGTDTQYF. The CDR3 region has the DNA TGTGCCAGCTCACTCACCGGGACAGGGGGCACAGATACGCAGTATTTT.

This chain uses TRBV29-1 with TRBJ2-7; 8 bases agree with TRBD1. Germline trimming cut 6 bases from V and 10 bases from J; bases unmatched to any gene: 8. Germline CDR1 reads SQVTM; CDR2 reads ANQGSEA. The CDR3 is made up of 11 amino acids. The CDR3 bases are TGCAGCGTCACGGACAGGGCACAACAGTACGTC. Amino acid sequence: CSVTDRAQQYV.

The CDR3 coding sequence is TGTGCCAGCTCAACCTACAGGGTCAATCAGCCCCAGCATTTT. It yields the protein CASSTYRVNQPQHF. The rearrangement joins TRBV18 to TRBJ1-5; a possible D gene is TRBD1 (6 bases). Germline V gene lookup returns CDR1 KGHSH and CDR2 LQKENI. V lost 5 bases and J 3 bases, leaving 11 bases between the germline ends. The CDR3 loop spans 14 amino acids.

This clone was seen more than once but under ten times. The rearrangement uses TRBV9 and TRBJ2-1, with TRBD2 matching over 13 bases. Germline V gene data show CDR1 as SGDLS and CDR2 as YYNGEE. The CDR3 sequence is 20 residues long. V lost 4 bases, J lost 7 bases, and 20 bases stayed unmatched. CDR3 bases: TGTGCCAGCAGCCCGAGCCTCGGACTAGCGGGAGTTCCCCTGGGGAATGAGCAGTTCTTC. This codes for CASSPSLGLAGVPLGNEQFF.

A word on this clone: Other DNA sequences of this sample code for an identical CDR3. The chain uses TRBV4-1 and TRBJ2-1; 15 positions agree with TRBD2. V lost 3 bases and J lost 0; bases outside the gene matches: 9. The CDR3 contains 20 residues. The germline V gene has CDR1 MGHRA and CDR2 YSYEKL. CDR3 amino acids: CASSHLGLAGGPSSYNEQFF. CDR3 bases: TGCGCCAGCAGCCATCTAGGACTAGCGGGAGGGCCGAGCTCCTACAATGAGCAGTTCTTC.

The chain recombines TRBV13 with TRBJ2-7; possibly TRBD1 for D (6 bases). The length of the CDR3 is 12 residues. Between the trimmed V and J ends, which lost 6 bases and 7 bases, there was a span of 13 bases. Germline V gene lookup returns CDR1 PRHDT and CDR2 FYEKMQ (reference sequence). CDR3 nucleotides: TGTGCCAGCAGTTTGCAGGGGTGGGAGCAGTACGTC. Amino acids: CASSLQGWEQYV.

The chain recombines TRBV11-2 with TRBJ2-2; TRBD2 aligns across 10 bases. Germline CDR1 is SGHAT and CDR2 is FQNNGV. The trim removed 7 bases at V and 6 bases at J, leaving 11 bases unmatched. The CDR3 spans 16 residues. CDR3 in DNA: TGTGCCAGCACCCGAGGGAGCGGGAGGGCCGCCGGGGAGCTGTTTTTT. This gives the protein CASTRGSGRAAGELFF.

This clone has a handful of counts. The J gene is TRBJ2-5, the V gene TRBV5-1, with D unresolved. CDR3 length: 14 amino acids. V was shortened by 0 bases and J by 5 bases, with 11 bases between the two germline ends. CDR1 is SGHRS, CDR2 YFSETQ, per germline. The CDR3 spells CASSLEFNGETQYF. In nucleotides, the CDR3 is TGCGCCAGCAGCTTGGAATTCAACGGGGAGACCCAGTACTTC.

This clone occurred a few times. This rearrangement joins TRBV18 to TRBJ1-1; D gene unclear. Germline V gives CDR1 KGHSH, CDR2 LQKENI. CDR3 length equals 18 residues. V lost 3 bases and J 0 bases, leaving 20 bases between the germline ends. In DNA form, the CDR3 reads TGTGCCAGCTCACCCGGGGTGGCGGCTCTATCCCTGAACACTGAAGCTTTCTTT. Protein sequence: CASSPGVAALSLNTEAFF.

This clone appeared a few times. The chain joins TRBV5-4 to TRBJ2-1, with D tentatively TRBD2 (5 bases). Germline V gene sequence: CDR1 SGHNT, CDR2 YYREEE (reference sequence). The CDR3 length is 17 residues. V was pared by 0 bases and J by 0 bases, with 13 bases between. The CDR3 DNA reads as TGTGCCAGCAGCTTGGCCTTACAAGCGGTCTCCTACAATGAGCAGTTCTTC. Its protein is CASSLALQAVSYNEQFF. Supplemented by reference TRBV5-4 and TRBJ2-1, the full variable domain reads ETGVTQSPTHLIKTRGQQVTLRCSSQSGHNTVSWYQQALGQGPQFIFQYYREEENGRGNFPPRFSGLQFPNYSSELNVNALELDDSALYLCASSLALQAVSYNEQFFGPGTRLTVL.

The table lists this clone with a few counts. The CDR3 bases are TGTGCCATCCAGGGGACTAGGTCTGGAAGGGACAATGAGCAGTTCTTC. Protein: CAIQGTRSGRDNEQFF. V is TRBV7-9 and J is TRBJ2-1; 8 bases map to TRBD2. Germline V CDR1 and CDR2: SEHNR, FQNEAQ (reference sequence). The CDR3 is made up of 16 amino acids. After removal of 10 bases from V and 5 bases from J, the junction contained 16 bases not matched to a gene. Complete variable domain (other parts from reference TRBV7-9 and TRBJ2-1): DTGVSQNPRHKITKRGQNVTFRCDPISEHNRLYWYRQTLGQGPEFLTYFQNEAQLEKSRLLSDRFSAERPKGSFSTLEIQRTEQGDSAMYLCAIQGTRSGRDNEQFFGPGTRLTVL.

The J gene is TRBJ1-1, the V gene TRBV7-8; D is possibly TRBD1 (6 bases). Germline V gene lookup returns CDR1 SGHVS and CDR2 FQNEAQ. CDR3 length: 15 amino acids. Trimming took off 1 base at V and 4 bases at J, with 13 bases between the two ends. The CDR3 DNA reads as TGTGCCAGCAGCTTAGTTCAGGGGATGAGCACTGAAGCTTTCTTT. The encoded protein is CASSLVQGMSTEAFF. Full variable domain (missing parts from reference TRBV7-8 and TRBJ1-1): GAGVSQSPRYKVAKRGQDVALRCDPISGHVSLFWYQQALGQGPEFLTYFQNEAQLDKSGLPSDRFFAERPEGSVSTLKIQRTQQEDSAVYLCASSLVQGMSTEAFFGQGTRLTVV.

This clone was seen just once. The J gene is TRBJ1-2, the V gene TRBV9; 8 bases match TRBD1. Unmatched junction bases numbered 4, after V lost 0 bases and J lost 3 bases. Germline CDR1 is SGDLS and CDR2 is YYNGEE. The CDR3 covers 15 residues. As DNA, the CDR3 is TGTGCCAGCAGCGTAGAGGACAGGGCATACTATGGCTACACCTTC. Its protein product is CASSVEDRAYYGYTF.

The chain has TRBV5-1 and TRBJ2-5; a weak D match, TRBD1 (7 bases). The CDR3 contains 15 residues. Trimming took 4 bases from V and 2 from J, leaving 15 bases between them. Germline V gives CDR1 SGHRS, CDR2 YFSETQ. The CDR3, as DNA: TGCGCCAGCAGCCCGCGGGACAGCTTGCAAGAGACCCAGTACTTC. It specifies CASSPRDSLQETQYF.

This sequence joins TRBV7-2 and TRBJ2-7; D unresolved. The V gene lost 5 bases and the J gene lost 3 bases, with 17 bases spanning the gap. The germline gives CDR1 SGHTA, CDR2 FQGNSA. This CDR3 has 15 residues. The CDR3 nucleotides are TGTGCCAGCAGCAAAAGCTCACAGCCCGTCTACGAGCAGTACGTC. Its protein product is CASSKSSQPVYEQYV.

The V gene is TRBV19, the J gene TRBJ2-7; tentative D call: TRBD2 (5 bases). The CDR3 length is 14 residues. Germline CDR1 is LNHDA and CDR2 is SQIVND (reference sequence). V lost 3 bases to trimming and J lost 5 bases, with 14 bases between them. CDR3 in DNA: TGTGCCAGTAGTATGGTACTAGGTGCGGACGAGCAGTACTTC. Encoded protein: CASSMVLGADEQYF.

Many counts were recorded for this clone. The CDR3 loop is CASTSTGDGNTEAFF. CDR3 nucleotide sequence: TGCGCCAGCACCTCGACAGGGGATGGTAACACTGAAGCTTTCTTT. The rearrangement uses TRBV23-1 and TRBJ1-1; 8 bases map to TRBD1. TRBV23-1 is assigned to the ORF class and has an uncertain function. The CDR3 is 15 residues long. With 7 bases clipped from V and 2 bases from J, the junction kept 9 bases outside the gene matches.

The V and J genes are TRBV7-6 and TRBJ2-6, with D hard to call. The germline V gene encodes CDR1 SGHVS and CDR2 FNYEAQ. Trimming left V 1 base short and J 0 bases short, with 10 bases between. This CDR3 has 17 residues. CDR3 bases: TGTGCCAGCAGCTTAGAAACTCCCCACTCTGGGGCCAACGTCCTGACTTTC. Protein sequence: CASSLETPHSGANVLTF.

CDR3 protein: CASSQKGVRDRELTDTQYF. For the CDR3, the DNA is TGCGCCAGCAGTCAAAAGGGGGTGCGGGACAGGGAGTTGACAGATACGCAGTATTTT. The gene calls are TRBV23-1 and TRBJ2-3; 9 nucleotides line up with TRBD1. TRBV23-1 belongs to the ORF category, with a function that is uncertain. CDR3 length: 19 residues. The ends lost 2 bases at V and 3 bases at J; junction bases unmatched: 15.